The 5 T cell receptor beta chains listed next were all sequenced from one sample in a study of T cell responses to AZD1222 COVID-19 vaccine. Assay used: immunoSEQ multiplex PCR; TCRdb lists only in-frame clones, some missing. Among 54,000 or so clones listed, about 90% were seen once. The sequenced sample was peripheral blood, obtained on day 0 of AZD1222 vaccination. The origin of the receptors is an adult in good health.

This chain connects TRBV5-8 to TRBJ2-2, with 7 bases matching TRBD1. In germline, CDR1 is SGHTS, CDR2 YDEGEE. The CDR3 is 20 residues long. V trimming: 4 bases; J trimming: 4 bases; junction bases outside the gene matches: 22. CDR3 amino acids: CASSKSPGQFPPASTGELFF. CDR3 nucleotide sequence: TGTGCCAGCAGCAAGAGCCCGGGACAGTTTCCTCCAGCGAGCACCGGGGAGCTGTTTTTT. Supplemented by reference TRBV5-8 and TRBJ2-2, the full variable domain reads EAGVTQSPTHLIKTRGQQATLRCSPISGHTSVYWYQQALGLGLQFLLWYDEGEERNRGNFPPRFSGRQFPNYSSELNVNALELEDSALYLCASSKSPGQFPPASTGELFFGEGSRLTVL.

The chain has TRBV7-6 and TRBJ2-5; no definite D call. The CDR3 is 15 amino acids. Trimming cost V 0 bases and J 4 bases, with 12 bases left between them. Germline assignment: CDR1 SGHVS and CDR2 FNYEAQ. CDR3 DNA sequence: TGTGCCAGCAGCTTAGCGGGCTTGTCATCAGAGACCCAGTACTTC. Translation: CASSLAGLSSETQYF.

This chain links TRBV6-6 with TRBJ2-1; no reliable D call. The CDR3 is 11 amino acids. V dropped 2 bases and J dropped 7 bases, with 3 bases sitting between them. CDR1 is MNHNY, CDR2 SVGAGI, per germline (reference sequence). This chain's CDR3 is CASSYRNEQFF. The CDR3 DNA sequence: TGTGCCAGCAGTTACCGGAATGAGCAGTTCTTC.

The gene calls are TRBV4-1 and TRBJ2-7; a weak D match, TRBD1 (5 bases). V was shortened by 4 bases and J by 5 bases, with 18 bases between the two germline ends. This CDR3 has 15 residues. Germline assignment: CDR1 MGHRA and CDR2 YSYEKL. The CDR3 is CASSPDRGTANEQYF. The CDR3 nucleotides are TGCGCCAGCAGCCCCGATAGGGGCACGGCGAACGAGCAGTACTTC.

This clone was recorded only once. The rearrangement links TRBV21-1 to TRBJ2-5; TRBD2, the table's D call, was not compared with the DNA. TRBV21-1 represents a pseudogene. This CDR3 has 16 residues. The CDR3 region is CASSPEQARTRETQYF. The CDR3 nucleotides read TGTGCCAGCAGCCCCGAGCAAGCTCGTACTCGGGAGACCCAGTACTTC.